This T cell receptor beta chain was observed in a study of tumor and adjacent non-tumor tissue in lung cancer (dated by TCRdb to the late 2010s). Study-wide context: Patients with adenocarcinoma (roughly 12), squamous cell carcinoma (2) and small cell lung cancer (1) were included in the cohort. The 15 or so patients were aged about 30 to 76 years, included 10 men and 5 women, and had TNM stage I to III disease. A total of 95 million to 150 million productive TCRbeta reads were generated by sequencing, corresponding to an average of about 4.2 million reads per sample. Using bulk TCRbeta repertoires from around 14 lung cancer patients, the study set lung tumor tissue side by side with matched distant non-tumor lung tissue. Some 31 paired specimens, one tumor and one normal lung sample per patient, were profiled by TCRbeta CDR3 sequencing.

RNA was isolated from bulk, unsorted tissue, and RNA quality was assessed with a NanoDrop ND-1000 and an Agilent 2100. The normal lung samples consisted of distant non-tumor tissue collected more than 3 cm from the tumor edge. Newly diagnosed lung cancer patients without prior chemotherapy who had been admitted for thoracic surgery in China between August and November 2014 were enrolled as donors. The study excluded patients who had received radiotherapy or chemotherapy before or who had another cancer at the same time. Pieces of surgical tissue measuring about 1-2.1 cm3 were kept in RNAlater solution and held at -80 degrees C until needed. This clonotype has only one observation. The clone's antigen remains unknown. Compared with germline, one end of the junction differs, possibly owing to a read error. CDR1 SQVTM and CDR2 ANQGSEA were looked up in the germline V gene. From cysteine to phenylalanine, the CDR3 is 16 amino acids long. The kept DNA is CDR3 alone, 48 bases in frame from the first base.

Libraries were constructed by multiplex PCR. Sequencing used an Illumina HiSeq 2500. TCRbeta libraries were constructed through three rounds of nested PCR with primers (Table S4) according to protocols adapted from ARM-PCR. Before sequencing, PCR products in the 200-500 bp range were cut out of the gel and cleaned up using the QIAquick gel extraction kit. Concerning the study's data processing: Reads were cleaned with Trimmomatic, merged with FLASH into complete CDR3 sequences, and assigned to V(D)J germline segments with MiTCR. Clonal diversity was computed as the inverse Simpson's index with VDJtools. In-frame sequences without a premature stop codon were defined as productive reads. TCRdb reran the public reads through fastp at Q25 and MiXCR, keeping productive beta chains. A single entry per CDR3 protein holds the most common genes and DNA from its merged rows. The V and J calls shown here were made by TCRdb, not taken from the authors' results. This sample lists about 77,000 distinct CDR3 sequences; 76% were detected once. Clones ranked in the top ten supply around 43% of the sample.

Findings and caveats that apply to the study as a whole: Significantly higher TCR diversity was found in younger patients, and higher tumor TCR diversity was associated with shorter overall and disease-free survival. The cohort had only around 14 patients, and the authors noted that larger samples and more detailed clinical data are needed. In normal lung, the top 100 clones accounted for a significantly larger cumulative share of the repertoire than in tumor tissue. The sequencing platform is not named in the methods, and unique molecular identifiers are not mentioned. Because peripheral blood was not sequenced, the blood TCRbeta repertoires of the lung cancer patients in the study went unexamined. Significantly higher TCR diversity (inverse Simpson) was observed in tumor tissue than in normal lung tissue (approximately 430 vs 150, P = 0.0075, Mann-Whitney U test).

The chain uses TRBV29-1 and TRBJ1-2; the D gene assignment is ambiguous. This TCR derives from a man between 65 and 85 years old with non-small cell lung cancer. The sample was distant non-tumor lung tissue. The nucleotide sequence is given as TGTAGAGTTGTCCCCCATCAATCCTCGGGAGAAGATGGCTACACCTTC. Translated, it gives CRVVPHQSSGEDGYTF.